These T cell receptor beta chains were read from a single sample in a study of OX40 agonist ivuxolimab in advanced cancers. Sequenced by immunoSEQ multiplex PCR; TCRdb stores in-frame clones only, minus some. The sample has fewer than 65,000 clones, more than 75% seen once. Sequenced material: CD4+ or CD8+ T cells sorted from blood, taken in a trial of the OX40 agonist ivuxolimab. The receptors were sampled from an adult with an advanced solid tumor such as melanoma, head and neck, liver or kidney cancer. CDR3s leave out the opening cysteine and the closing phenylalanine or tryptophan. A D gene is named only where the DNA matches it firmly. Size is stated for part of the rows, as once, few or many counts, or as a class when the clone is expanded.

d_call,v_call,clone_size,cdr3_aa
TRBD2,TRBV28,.,ASSLGLADPRSTGELF
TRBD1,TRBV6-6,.,ASTWGTANTEAF
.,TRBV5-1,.,ASSLAGQDTQY
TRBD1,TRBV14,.,ASSQRVGQVEGTQY
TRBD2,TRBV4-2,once,ASSQDRTSGMSSYEQY
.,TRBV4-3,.,ASSQDIGQSVTY
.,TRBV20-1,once,SAPRGLEQY
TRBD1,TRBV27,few,ASSSPGDSSYNEQF
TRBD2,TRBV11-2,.,ASSFSPGTSGVYEQF
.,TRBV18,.,ASSLLAWETQY
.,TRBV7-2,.,ASSLRWQETQY
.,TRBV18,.,ASSGAASNQPQH
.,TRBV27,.,ASSPLIPGQPQH
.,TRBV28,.,ASRVSTDTQY
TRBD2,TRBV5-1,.,ASSLDIAGAGDEQF
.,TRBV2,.,ASLAALSYEQY
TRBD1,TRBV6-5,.,ASSHNQGAGNTIY
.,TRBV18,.,ASSPAGLSVSYEQY
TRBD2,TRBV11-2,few,ASSSLAGKNIQY
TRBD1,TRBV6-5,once,ASSQDRGATIY
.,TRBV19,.,ASSRSSQETQY
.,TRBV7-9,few,ASSLEPAKTSPLH
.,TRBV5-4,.,ASSRPGGRETQY
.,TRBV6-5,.,ASSYSDTDGYT
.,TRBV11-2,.,ASSPRTADSGNTIY
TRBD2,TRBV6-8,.,ASSCILAGGPPKETQY
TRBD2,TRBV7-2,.,ASSLLRTSGRNRGAV
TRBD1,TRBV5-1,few,ASSLGQGRDYGYT
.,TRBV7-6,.,ASSLVMREETQY
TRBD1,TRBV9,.,ASSPQSRDSYGYT
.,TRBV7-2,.,ASSLRTVRDNQPQH
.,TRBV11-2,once,ASSLAGNEQY
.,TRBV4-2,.,ASSQDAVSNYGYT
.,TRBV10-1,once,ASSEGPSQPQH
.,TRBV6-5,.,ASSPDPYEQY
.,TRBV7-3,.,ASSLNTVNEQF
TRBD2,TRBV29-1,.,SVLAGGFGETQY
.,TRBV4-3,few,ASSLNRGNSPLH
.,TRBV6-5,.,ASTRGNSPLH
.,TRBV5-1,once,ASSLVVASTSYEQY
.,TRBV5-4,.,ASSSGARESGYT
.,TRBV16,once,ASSQYNYGYT
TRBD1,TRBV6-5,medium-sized,ASSQPGQNYGYT
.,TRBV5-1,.,ASSRLLDTRGVDEQY
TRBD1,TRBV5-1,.,ASSVTGGTGANVLT
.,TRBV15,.,ATSRDREGGPEAF
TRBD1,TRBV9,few,ASSVDPGQGTYGYT
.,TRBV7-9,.,ASSLRGSTDTQY